The present TCR beta chain was sequenced within a study of CD8 T cells in ankylosing spondylitis (dated by TCRdb to 2015 to 2018). The study in broad terms: T cell receptor beta repertoires were profiled in healthy donors and ankylosing spondylitis patients so that disease-linked TCR variants could be found. The whole study cohort included 90 to 120 healthy donors and around 25 ankylosing spondylitis patients. Peripheral blood samples were taken, and synovial fluid was additionally collected from ankylosing spondylitis patients.

The sample holds a few counts of this clonotype. What this receptor recognizes is not known. The input lacks base qualities; no much larger clone sits a single base away. Sequenced on an Illumina HiSeq 2500. TCR beta libraries were prepared by quantitative 5'-RACE with molecular barcodes. The original methods were these. A new computational method based on a probabilistic model of VDJ rearrangement was used to identify disease-linked TCR variants. TCRdb passed the public sequencing reads through fastp at Q25 and MiXCR, retaining productive beta sequences. Each entry is one CDR3 protein sequence, shown with its most common DNA and genes. The V and J calls come from TCRdb's annotation, not from the publication. For this sample the table gives about 250,000 distinct CDR3 sequences, of which more than 20% were detected only once. Of the sample, over 0.55% falls within the top ten clones. Broader findings and caveats from the paper: The disease-linked clones showed a CD8+ phenotype and occurred at relatively low frequencies in peripheral blood. Some TCR beta motif variants had previously been reported in synovial fluid and blood of reactive arthritis patients, which suggested common disease-initiation mechanisms. According to the report, matched synovial fluid samples from ankylosing spondylitis patients were significantly enriched for the disease-linked clones. A TCR beta motif made up of under ten highly homologous amino acid variants appeared to be characteristic of blood from ankylosing spondylitis patients.

Including cysteine and phenylalanine, the CDR3 has 14 amino acids. Just CDR3 DNA is preserved here, 42 bases in frame from base 1. The junction shows trimming of 1 base on V and 0 bases on J, plus 4 bases between the germline ends. CDR1 and CDR2 are read off the germline V gene as LGHNA and YNFKEQ. Here the chain combines TRBV4-2 and TRBJ2-1, with the D gene not confidently named. The TCR was taken from a male donor with ankylosing spondylitis or in good health (not recorded which). The specimen sequenced was blood, either unsorted or a sorted T cell fraction (not recorded which). The CDR3 in this case is CASSQGNSYNEQFF. The nucleotide sequence is TGTGCCAGCAGCCAAGGGAACTCCTACAATGAGCAGTTCTTC.